This T cell receptor (beta chain) was profiled in a study of PD-1 blockade in mismatch repair-deficient tumors. About the research overall: All were previously treated, progressing patients with around eleven mismatch repair-deficient cancer types.

Study observations and caveats: Tumor-resident clones, often undetectable pretreatment in blood, expanded then contracted after pembrolizumab.

Mismatch repair deficiency was confirmed in all patients, by PCR or immunohistochemistry. The TCR-sequenced patients were a few responders to pembrolizumab. The method was immunoSEQ multiplex PCR; TCRdb's version includes in-frame clones alone and lacks a portion of them. The sample has 70,000 to 95,000 clones, about four fifths seen once. Note on this clone: As yet, its antigen is unknown.

Germline CDR1 ENHRY, CDR2 SYGVKD. This CDR3 spans 16 amino acids. Trimming took off 0 bases at V and 6 bases at J, with 18 bases between the two ends. V gene TRBV10-3 combines with J gene TRBJ2-7; a possible D gene is TRBD2 (5 bases). This TCR was sampled from an adult with mismatch repair-deficient cancer. Source: peripheral blood, taken 44 weeks after starting pembrolizumab. The CDR3 here is CAISESDSELRREQYF. DNA for the CDR3: TGTGCCATCAGTGAGTCGGACTCCGAATTACGACGCGAGCAGTACTTC.